This TCR beta chain was retrieved from a study of regulatory T cells in long-lasting Graves disease. Relying on iRepertoire HTBI primers and Arm-PCR of CDR3 regions, the team built TCR beta libraries. A single record per CDR3 protein comes from TCRdb applying MiXCR to the multiplex PCR reads. The sample holds approximately 690,000 distinct CDR3 sequences, 30% seen once. Time point of the sample: persistent/refractory GD, antithyroid drugs over 5 years with positive TRAb. PBMC-derived RNA was used for the TCR library. Germline V gene data show CDR1 as LNHDA and CDR2 as SQIVND (reference sequence). V lost 3 bases to trimming and J lost 6 bases; unmatched junction nucleotides: 8. The CDR3 sequence is 18 residues long.

The sequences come from peripheral blood mononuclear cells (PBMCs), collected when the disease was refractory, from a patient treated with antithyroid drugs. This clonotype originated in a female donor with Graves disease. The chain has TRBV19 and TRBJ2-1; 16 bases fit TRBD2. The CDR3 loop reads CASSIRGLAGGPGNEQFF. As DNA, the CDR3 is TGTGCCAGTAGTATTAGGGGACTAGCGGGAGGGCCGGGCAATGAGCAGTTCTTC.